This T cell receptor beta chain was identified during a study of T cells in Graves' hyperthyroidism and ophthalmopathy. This CDR3 comprises 13 residues. Trimming pared 1 base from V and 5 bases from J, leaving 6 bases between. Researchers amplified the TCR beta CDR3 regions from RNA transcripts. The TCR CDR3 was amplified in a first-round RT-PCR using the HTBI primer set. TCRdb re-analysed the multiplex PCR reads in MiXCR, keeping a single row per CDR3 protein. The sample records a few hundred thousand distinct CDR3 sequences, around 21% being singletons. This clonotype has a count of ten or more. Sequencing was done on a sample of blood. This TCR was sampled from a man aged 18 to 30 with Graves' hyperthyroidism. The chain recombines TRBV12-3 or TRBV12-4 with TRBJ1-5; no clear D. The CDR3 protein is CASSLVPDQPQHF. The CDR3, as DNA: TGTGCCAGCAGTTTAGTTCCCGATCAGCCCCAGCATTTT.